What follows describes a single T cell receptor beta chain. This sample was taken from a study of blood T cell repertoires in COVID-19. Trimming at V came to 4 bases and at J to 2 bases, leaving 6 bases not matched to a gene. CDR3 length: 16 residues. Germline CDR1 and CDR2: SGHNT and YYREEE (reference sequence). Repertoires were generated with immunoSEQ multiplex PCR, while TCRdb's copy carries only in-frame clones and drops some. Of about 180,000 clones in the sample, approximately 80% were seen once. This receptor was obtained from a man in his sixties who had been exposed to COVID-19. The V gene is TRBV5-4, the J gene TRBJ2-2; 9 nucleotides line up with TRBD1. The material sequenced was PBMCs or T cells enriched from blood (not recorded which). CDR3 DNA sequence: TGTGCCAGCAGCCTTCGACAGGGGGTCAACACCGGGGAGCTGTTTTTT. This gives the protein CASSLRQGVNTGELFF.